The 10 T cell receptor beta chains listed next were all sequenced from one sample in a study of Ad26.COV2.S vaccination and SARS-CoV-2 variants. The treatment was: 15 to 20 received Ad26.COV2.S at low or high dose, single or two shots; several received placebo; per-sample allocation not given. Following the first vaccine or placebo injection, samples were taken on day 63. Only in-frame clones appear in the TCRdb table, and some are missing; sequencing was by immunoSEQ multiplex PCR. The sample records about 330,000 clones, roughly nine tenths being singletons. Specimen: peripheral blood, collected in a trial of Ad26.COV2.S vaccine versus placebo. These receptors originate from a person between 18 and 59 years old who received the Ad26.COV2.S COVID-19 vaccine or a placebo.

This chain links TRBV7-2 with TRBJ2-5; the match to TRBD2 covers 15 bases. With 5 bases clipped from V and 3 bases from J, the junction kept 7 bases outside the gene matches. The CDR3 is 17 residues long. CDR1 and CDR2 (germline): SGHTA, FQGNSA. The CDR3 region has the DNA TGTGCCAGCAGCACCAGGACTAGCGGGGGGGCCGAAGAGACCCAGTACTTC. Amino acid sequence: CASSTRTSGGAEETQYF.

The J gene is TRBJ1-4, the V gene TRBV28; D is uncertain. Trimming removed 2 bases at V and 8 bases at J, with 3 bases between. The CDR3 sequence is 11 residues long. The germline V gene has CDR1 MDHEN and CDR2 SYDVKM. The CDR3, as DNA: TGTGCCAGCAGTTTAAGGGAAAAACTGTTTTTT. This codes for CASSLREKLFF.

The V call is TRBV2, the J call TRBJ1-1; 7 bases line up with TRBD1. CDR1 and CDR2 (germline): SNHLY, FYNNEI. This CDR3 spans 12 amino acids. V was clipped by 8 bases and J by 7 bases; unmatched bases: 7. CDR3 bases: TGTGCCAGCCTAAAGGGGGCGGGTGAAGCTTTCTTT. Its translation is CASLKGAGEAFF. Supplemented by reference TRBV2 and TRBJ1-1, the full variable domain reads EPEVTQTPSHQVTQMGQEVILRCVPISNHLYFYWYRQILGQKVEFLVSFYNNEISEKSEIFDDQFSVERPDGSNFTLKIRSTKLEDSAMYFCASLKGAGEAFFGQGTRLTVV.

The chain combines TRBV5-1 with TRBJ1-4; no firm D call. The CDR3 has 15 residues. CDR1 is SGHRS and CDR2 is YFSETQ in the germline V gene. Trimming took off 0 bases at V and 0 bases at J, with 6 bases between the two ends. The CDR3 spells CASSLGAATNEKLFF. The CDR3 coding sequence is TGCGCCAGCAGCTTGGGGGCCGCAACTAATGAAAAACTGTTTTTT.

The chain is built from TRBV20-1 and TRBJ2-4, with D perhaps matching TRBD1 (5 bases). The CDR3 runs to 13 residues. Germline CDR1 and CDR2: DFQATT and SNEGSKA (reference sequence). V was pared by 3 bases and J by 4 bases, with 10 bases between. Here the CDR3 DNA reads TGCAGTGCTAGTACAGGTCTTAAAAACATTCAGTACTTC. Its translation is CSASTGLKNIQYF.

The chain employs TRBV5-1 and TRBJ1-2; 8 nucleotides align to TRBD1. The CDR3 runs to 15 residues. The germline CDR1 and CDR2 sequences are SGHRS and YFSETQ. The V segment lost 4 bases and the J segment 4 bases; nucleotides outside the gene matches: 9. In DNA form, the CDR3 reads TGCGCCAGCAGCGCGCAGGGGGCCGCGGGCTATGGCTACACCTTC. Encoded protein: CASSAQGAAGYGYTF.

This chain joins TRBV5-1 and TRBJ1-1; 9 nucleotides match TRBD1. The ends lost 4 bases at V and 1 base at J; junction bases unmatched: 8. Germline CDR1 and CDR2: SGHRS and YFSETQ. The CDR3 consists of 16 residues. The CDR3 sequence: CASSLTDRGGNTEAFF. CDR3 DNA sequence: TGCGCCAGCAGCCTTACCGACAGGGGGGGGAACACTGAAGCTTTCTTT.

This rearrangement joins TRBV7-9 to TRBJ1-1, with D maybe TRBD1 (5 bases). This CDR3 spans 14 amino acids. The V gene's germline CDR1 is SEHNR and CDR2 FQNEAQ (reference sequence). V shed 2 bases and J shed 7 bases, with 14 bases lying between them. CDR3 sequence: CASSLPGTGVEAFF. The DNA of the CDR3 is TGTGCCAGCAGCTTACCCGGGACGGGAGTTGAAGCTTTCTTT.

The genes are TRBV11-2 and TRBJ1-1; possibly TRBD1 for D (5 bases). CDR3 length equals 15 residues. With 10 bases removed from V and 4 bases from J, the gap between germline ends came to 22 bases. From germline, CDR1 is SGHAT and CDR2 FQNNGV. The CDR3 bases are TGTGCCACCTCCGGAATCGGGGCGGGTGGCACTGAAGCTTTCTTT. It encodes CATSGIGAGGTEAFF.

This clone came up once. This sequence joins TRBV7-9 and TRBJ2-2; 8 bases match TRBD1. The CDR3 sequence is 15 residues long. V was clipped by 3 bases and J by 2 bases; unmatched bases: 2. From germline, CDR1 is SEHNR and CDR2 FQNEAQ (reference sequence). The CDR3 sequence: CASSFGQGNTGELFF. Here the CDR3 DNA reads TGTGCCAGCAGCTTCGGACAGGGTAACACCGGGGAGCTGTTTTTT.